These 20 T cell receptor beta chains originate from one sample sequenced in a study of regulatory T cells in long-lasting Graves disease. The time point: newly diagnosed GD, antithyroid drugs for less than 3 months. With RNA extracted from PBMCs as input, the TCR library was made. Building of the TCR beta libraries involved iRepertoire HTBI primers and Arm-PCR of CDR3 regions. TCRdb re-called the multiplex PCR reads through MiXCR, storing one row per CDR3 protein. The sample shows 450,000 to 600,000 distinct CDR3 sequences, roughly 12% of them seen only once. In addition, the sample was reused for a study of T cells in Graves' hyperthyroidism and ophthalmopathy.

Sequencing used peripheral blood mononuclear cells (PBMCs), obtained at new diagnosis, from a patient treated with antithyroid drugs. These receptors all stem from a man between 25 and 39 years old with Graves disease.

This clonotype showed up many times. In DNA form, the CDR3 reads TGTGCCACCAGTGAACCGGAGTTTTCACCCCTCCACTTT. Translated, it gives CATSEPEFSPLHF. The chain carries TRBV24-1 and TRBJ1-6; D unresolved. V was pared by 4 bases and J by 9 bases, with 9 bases between. The CDR3 totals 13 residues. The germline V gene encodes CDR1 KGHDR and CDR2 SFDVKD.

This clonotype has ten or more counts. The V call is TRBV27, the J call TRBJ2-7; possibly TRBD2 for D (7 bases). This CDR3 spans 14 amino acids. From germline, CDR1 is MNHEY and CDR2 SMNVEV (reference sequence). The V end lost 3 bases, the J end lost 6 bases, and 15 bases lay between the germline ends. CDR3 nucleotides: TGTGCCAGCAGTTTGGGGGGGGCCTCACTCGAGCAGTACTTC. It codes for CASSLGGASLEQYF.

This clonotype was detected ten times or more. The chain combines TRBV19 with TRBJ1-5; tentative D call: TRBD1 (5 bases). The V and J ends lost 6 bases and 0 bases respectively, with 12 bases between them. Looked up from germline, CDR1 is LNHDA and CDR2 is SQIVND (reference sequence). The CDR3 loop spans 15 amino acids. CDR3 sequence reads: CASRDRGYSNQPQHF. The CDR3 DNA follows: TGTGCCAGTAGGGACCGGGGCTATAGCAATCAGCCCCAGCATTTT.

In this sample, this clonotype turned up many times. CDR3 protein: CASSADRLTDTQYF. The DNA for the CDR3 is TGTGCCAGCAGTGCTGACAGATTAACAGATACGCAGTATTTT. The V gene is TRBV25-1, the J gene TRBJ2-3; D possibly corresponds to TRBD1 (5 bases). CDR3 length equals 14 residues. CDR1 is MGHDK, CDR2 SYGVNS, per germline. V lost 4 bases and J lost 3, with 11 bases in between.

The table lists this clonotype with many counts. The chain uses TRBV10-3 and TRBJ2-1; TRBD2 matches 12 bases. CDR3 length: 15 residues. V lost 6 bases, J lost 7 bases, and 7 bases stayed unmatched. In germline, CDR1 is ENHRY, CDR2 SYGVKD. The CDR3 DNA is TGTGCCATCAGGGAGACTAGCGGGAGTTTTAATGAGCAGTTCTTC. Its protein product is CAIRETSGSFNEQFF.

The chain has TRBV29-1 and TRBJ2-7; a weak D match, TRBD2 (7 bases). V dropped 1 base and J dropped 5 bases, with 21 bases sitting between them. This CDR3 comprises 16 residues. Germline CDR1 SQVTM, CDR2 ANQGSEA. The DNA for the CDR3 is TGCAGCGTTGAAGGGGAGGGGGGTGGGATTACCGACGAGCAGTACTTC. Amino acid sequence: CSVEGEGGGITDEQYF.

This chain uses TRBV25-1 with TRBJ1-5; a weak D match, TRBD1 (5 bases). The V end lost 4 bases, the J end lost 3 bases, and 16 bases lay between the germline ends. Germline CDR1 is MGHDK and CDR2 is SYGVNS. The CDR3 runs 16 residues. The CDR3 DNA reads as TGTGCCAGCAGTGGAGGTTCCGGACACCTCAATCAGCCCCAGCATTTT. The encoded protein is CASSGGSGHLNQPQHF.

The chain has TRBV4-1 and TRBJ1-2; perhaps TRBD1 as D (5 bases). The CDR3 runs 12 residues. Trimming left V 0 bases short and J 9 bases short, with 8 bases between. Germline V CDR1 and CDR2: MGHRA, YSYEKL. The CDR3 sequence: CASSQEGARYTF. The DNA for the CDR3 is TGCGCCAGCAGCCAAGAAGGGGCGCGCTACACCTTC.

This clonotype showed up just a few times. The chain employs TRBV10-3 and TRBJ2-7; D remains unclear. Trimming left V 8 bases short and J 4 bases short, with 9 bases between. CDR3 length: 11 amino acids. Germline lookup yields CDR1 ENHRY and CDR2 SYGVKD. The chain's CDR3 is CAIGPLYEQYF. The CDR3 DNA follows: TGTGCCATCGGGCCTCTTTACGAGCAGTACTTC.

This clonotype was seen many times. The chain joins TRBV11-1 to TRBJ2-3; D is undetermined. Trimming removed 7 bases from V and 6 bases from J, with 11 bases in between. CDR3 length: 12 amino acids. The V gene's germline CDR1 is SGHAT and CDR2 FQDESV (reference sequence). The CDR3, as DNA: TGTGCCAGCAAGGAGAACGGTGATACGCAGTATTTT. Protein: CASKENGDTQYF.

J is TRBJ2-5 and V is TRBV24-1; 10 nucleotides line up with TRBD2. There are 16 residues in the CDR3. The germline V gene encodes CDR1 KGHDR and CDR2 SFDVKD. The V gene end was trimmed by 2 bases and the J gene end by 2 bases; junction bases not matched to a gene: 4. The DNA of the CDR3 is TGTGCCACCAGTGATTGGGCTAGCGGGAGACAAGAGACCCAGTACTTC. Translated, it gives CATSDWASGRQETQYF.

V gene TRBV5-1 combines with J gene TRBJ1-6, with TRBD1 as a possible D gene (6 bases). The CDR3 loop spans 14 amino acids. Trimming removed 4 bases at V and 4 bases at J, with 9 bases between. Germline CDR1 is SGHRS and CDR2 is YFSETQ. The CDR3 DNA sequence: TGCGCCAGCAGCCTTGGACAGTATAATTCACCCCTCCACTTT. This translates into CASSLGQYNSPLHF.

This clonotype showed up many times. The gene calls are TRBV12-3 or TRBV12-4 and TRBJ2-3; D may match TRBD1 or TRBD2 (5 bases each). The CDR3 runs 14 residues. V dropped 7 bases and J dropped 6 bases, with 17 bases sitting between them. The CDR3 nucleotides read TGTGCCAGCAAACCGGGACCCGGCTCCGATACGCAGTATTTT. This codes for CASKPGPGSDTQYF.

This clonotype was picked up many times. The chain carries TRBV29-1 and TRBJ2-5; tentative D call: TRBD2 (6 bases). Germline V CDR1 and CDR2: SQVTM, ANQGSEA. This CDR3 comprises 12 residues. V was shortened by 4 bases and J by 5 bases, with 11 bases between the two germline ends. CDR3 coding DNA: TGCAGCGTTGCGGGAGTAAGTGAGACCCAGTACTTC. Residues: CSVAGVSETQYF.

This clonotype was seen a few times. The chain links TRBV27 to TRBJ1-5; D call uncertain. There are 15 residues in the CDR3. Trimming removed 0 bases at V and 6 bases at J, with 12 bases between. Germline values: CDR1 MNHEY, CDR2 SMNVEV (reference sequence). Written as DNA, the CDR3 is TGTGCCAGCAGTTTATCGAAGGGTGAGGGTCAGCCCCAGCATTTT. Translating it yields CASSLSKGEGQPQHF.

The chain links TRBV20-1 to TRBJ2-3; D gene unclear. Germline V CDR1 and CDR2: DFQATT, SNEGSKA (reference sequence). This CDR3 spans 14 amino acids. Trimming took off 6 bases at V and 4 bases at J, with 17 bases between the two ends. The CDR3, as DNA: TGCAGTGCCACTCCCAGTGCTTTGGCAGATACGCAGTATTTT. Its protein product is CSATPSALADTQYF.

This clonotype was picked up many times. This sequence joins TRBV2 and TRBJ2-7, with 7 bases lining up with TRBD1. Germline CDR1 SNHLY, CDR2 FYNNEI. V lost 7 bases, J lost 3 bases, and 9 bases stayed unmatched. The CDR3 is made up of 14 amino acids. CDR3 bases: TGTGCCAGCATCGAAAGCACAGGGGACTACGAGCAGTACTTC. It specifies CASIESTGDYEQYF.

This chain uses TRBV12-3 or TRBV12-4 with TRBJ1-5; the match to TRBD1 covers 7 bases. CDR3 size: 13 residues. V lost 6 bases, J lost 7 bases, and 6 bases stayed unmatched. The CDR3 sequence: CASSRQGRQPQHF. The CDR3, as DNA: TGTGCCAGCAGCCGACAGGGCAGACAGCCCCAGCATTTT.

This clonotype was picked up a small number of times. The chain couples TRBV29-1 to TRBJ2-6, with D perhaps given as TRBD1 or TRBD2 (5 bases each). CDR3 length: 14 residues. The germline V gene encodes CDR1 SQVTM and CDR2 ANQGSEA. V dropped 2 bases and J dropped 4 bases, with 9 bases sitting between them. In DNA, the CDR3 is TGCAGCGTTGAACGGGGCGCCGGGGCCAACGTCCTGACTTTC. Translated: CSVERGAGANVLTF.

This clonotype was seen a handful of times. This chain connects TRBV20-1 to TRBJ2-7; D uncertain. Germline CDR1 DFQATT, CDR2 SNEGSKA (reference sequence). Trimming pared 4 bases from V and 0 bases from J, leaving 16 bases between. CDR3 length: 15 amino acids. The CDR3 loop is CSAKYRPGVSYEQYF. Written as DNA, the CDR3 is TGCAGTGCTAAGTACCGGCCCGGCGTCTCCTACGAGCAGTACTTC.